This T cell receptor beta chain was sequenced for a study of T cells in Graves' hyperthyroidism and ophthalmopathy. Points from the study as a whole: Stable hyperthyroidism and ophthalmopathy were separated using 13 V-J signatures.

The CDR3 is made up of 15 amino acids. V was trimmed by 5 bases and J by 4 bases, leaving 15 bases between them. Germline V CDR1 and CDR2: MGHDK, SYGVNS. About this clonotype: Its antigen is unidentified.

Using RNA transcripts as the source, TCR beta CDR3 regions were amplified. With the HTBI primer set, the TCR CDR3 went through a first round of RT-PCR. TCRdb redid the calling of the multiplex PCR reads with MiXCR, one entry per CDR3 protein. The sample includes more than 550,000 distinct CDR3 sequences, 45% of them seen just once. Uncontrolled infection, other autoimmune disease, pregnancy or lactation excluded patients. Sequenced material: peripheral blood or thyroid tissue (not recorded which). The receptor was isolated from an adult man with Graves' disease, either hyperthyroidism or ophthalmopathy (not recorded which). The rearrangement joins TRBV25-1 to TRBJ1-3; the D gene is possibly TRBD1 (5 bases). CDR3 in amino acids: CASSYPPGPGNTIYF. The DNA of the CDR3 is TGTGCCAGCAGTTACCCCCCAGGGCCCGGAAACACCATATATTTT. The variable domain in full, completed from reference TRBV25-1 and TRBJ1-3, reads EADIYQTPRYLVIGTGKKITLECSQTMGHDKMYWYQQDPGMELHLIHYSYGVNSTEKGDLSSESTVSRIRTEHFPLTLESARPSHTSQYLCASSYPPGPGNTIYFGEGSWLTVV.